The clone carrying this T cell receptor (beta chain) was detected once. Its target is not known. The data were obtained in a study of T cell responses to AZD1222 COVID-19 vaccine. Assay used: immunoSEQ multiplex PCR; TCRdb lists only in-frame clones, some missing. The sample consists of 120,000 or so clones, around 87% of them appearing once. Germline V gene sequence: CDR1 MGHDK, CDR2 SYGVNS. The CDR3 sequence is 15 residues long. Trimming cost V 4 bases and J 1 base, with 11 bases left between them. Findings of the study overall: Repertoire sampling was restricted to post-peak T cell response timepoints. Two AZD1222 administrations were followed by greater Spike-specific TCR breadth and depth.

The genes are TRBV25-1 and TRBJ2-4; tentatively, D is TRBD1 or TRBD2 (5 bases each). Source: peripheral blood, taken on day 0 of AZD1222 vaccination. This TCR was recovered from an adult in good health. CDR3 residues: CASSGLGEAKNIQYF. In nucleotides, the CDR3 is TGTGCCAGCAGTGGACTGGGGGAGGCCAAAAACATTCAGTACTTC.